The clone carrying this TCR beta chain was seen many times. Antigen specificity is unknown. Profiling of TCR beta VDJ combinations and CDR3 sequences used genomic DNA as template. TCRdb re-derived calls from the reads in MiXCR, one entry per CDR3 protein. Counted here are tens of thousands of distinct CDR3 sequences, around 42% occurring once; the ten biggest clones make up 66%. The data originate from a study of CD8+CD57+ T cells in acquired aplastic anemia. Overall study: Yields of DNA that came from sorted CD4+ and CD8+ cells averaged approximately 3.5 ug. Healthy donor CD4+ samples were sequenced to a depth that averaged approximately 10 million reads. Study-wide results and limits: About 29 sequences, all CD8+ CDR3, were shared between patients and controls.

Trimming took off 2 bases at V and 8 bases at J, with 6 bases between the two ends. The CDR3 covers 11 residues. The chain is built from TRBV12-3 or TRBV12-4 and TRBJ1-1; D is ambiguous. The sample comprised sorted CD4+, CD8+, or CD8+CD57+ T cells (not recorded which) from PBMCs. The source is a human donor in good health, serving as a control. CDR3 DNA: TGTGCCAGCAGTTTACGATCGGAAGCTTTCTTT. It yields the protein CASSLRSEAFF.